This section outlines one T cell receptor beta chain sequence together with its context. This CDR3 is also generated by other DNA sequences in the sample. When replicate PCRs were run on sorted subsets, they used approximately 210 ng DNA, about 30,000 T cell genomes. In the source study's methods: Junction-only sequences without quality scores were provided by ImmunoSEQ, so filtering was different. The repertoire was sequenced with immunoSEQ multiplex PCR; TCRdb's copy has only in-frame clones and lacks some. V and J calls and clone size are as listed in that table; D and trimming were resolved from the DNA. Of roughly 400,000 clones in the sample, 90% to 98% are singletons; the top ten hold 0.25% to 0.35%. CD8 memory comprised CD45RO+ plus CCR7-negative CD45RA+ TemRA cells. The CDR3 extends over 13 amino acids. The germline V gene has CDR1 MDHEN and CDR2 SYDVKM. Trimming shortened V by 4 bases and J by 0 bases, and 4 bases separated the two germline ends.

This sample stems from a study of shared clonotypes between healthy human individuals. Sequenced: memory CD8+ T cells sorted from blood. The sample's subset: CD45RO+ cells pooled with CCR7-negative TemRA cells. This TCR was sampled from a man younger than 40 in good health. The chain recombines TRBV28 with TRBJ2-4; D uncertain. The CDR3, as DNA: TGTGCCAGCAGTTCGGGAGCCAAAAACATTCAGTACTTC. Its translation: CASSSGAKNIQYF.